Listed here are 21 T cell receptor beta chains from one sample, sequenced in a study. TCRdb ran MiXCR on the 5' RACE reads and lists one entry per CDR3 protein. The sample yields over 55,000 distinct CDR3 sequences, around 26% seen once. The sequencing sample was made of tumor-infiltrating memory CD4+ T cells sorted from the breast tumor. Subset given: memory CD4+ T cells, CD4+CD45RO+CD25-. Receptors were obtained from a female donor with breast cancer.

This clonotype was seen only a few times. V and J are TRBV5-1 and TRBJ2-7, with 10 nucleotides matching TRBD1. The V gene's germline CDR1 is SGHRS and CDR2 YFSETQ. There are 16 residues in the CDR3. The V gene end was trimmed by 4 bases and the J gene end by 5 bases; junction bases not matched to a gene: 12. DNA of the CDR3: TGCGCCAGCAGCCCAACACCCGGGACAGGGGAGCACGAGCAGTACTTC. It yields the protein CASSPTPGTGEHEQYF.

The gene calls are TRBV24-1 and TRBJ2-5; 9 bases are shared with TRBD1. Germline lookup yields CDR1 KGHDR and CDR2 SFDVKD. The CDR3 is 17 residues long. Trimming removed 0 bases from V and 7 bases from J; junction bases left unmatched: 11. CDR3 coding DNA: TGTGCCACCAGTGATTTGGGGACAGGGAGTGCCACTGGGACCCAGTACTTC. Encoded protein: CATSDLGTGSATGTQYF.

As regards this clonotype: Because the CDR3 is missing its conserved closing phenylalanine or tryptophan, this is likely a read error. The DNA for the CDR3 is TGTGCCAGCAGTGACCAAAAACAAGGACCTCATCAGCCCCAGCATCTT. Protein product: CASSDQKQGPHQPQHL. The chain joins TRBV6-1 to TRBJ1-5, with unresolved D. Germline CDR1 MNHNS, CDR2 SASEGT. The CDR3 has 16 residues. V was shortened by 3 bases and J by 5 bases, with 17 bases between the two germline ends.

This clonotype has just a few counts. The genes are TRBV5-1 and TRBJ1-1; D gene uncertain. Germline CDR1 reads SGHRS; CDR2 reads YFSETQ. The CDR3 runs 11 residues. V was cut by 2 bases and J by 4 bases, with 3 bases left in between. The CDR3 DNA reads TGCGCCAGCAGCTTAGGCACTGAAGCTTTCTTT. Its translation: CASSLGTEAFF.

This chain's CDR3 is CAWQGSGPDQPQHF. CDR3 DNA: TGTGCCTGGCAAGGTTCTGGCCCCGATCAGCCCCAGCATTTT. The chain has TRBV28 and TRBJ1-5; D unresolved. Germline V gene data show CDR1 as MDHEN and CDR2 as SYDVKM. This CDR3 has 14 amino acids. Trimming stripped 11 bases from V and 5 bases from J, with 19 bases between.

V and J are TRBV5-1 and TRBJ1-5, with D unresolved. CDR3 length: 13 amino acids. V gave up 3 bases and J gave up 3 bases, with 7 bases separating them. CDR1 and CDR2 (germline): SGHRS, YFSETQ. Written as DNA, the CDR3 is TGCGCCAGCAGCTCACAACCCAATCAGCCCCAGCATTTT. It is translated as CASSSQPNQPQHF.

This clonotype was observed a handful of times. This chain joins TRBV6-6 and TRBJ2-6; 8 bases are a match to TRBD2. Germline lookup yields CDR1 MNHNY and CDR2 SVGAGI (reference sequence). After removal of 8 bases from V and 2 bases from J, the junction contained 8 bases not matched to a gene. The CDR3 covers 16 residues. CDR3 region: CASGGLADTGANVLTF. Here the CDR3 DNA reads TGTGCCAGCGGAGGACTAGCTGATACTGGGGCCAACGTCCTGACTTTC.

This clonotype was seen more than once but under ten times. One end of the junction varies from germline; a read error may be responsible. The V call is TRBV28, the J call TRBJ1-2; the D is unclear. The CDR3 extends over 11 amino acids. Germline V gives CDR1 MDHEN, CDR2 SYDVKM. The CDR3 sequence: CASTDTFGYAF. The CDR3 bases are TGTGCCAGCACCGACACCTTCGGCTACGCCTTC.

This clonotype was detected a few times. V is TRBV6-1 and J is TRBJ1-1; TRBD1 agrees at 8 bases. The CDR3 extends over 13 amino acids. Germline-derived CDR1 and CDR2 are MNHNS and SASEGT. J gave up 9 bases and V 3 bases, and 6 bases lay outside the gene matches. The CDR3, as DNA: TGTGCCAGCAGTGACAGGGGGCTGAAGAAAGCTTTCTTT. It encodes CASSDRGLKKAFF.

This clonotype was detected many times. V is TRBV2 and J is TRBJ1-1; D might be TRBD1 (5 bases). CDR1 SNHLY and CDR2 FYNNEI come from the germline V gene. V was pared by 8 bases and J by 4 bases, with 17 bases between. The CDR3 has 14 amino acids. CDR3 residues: CASLNSGSGTEAFF. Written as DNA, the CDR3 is TGTGCCAGCTTAAATTCAGGGTCCGGCACTGAAGCTTTCTTT.

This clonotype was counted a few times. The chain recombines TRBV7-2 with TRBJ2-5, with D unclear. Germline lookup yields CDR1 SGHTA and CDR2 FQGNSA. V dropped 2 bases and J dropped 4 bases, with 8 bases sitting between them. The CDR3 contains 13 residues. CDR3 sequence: CASSLTVAETQYF. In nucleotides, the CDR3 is TGTGCCAGCAGCTTAACGGTTGCAGAGACCCAGTACTTC.

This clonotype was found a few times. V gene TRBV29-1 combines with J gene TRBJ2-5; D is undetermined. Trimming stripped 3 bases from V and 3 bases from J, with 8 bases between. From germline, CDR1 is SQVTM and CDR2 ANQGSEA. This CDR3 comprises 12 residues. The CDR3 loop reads CSVDIGEETQYF. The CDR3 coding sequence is TGCAGCGTTGACATTGGTGAAGAGACCCAGTACTTC. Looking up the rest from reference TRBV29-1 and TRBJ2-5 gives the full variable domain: SAVISQKPSRDICQRGTSLTIQCQVDSQVTMMFWYRQQPGQSLTLIATANQGSEATYESGFVIDKFPISRPNLTFSTLTVSNMSPEDSSIYLCSVDIGEETQYFGPGTRLLVL.

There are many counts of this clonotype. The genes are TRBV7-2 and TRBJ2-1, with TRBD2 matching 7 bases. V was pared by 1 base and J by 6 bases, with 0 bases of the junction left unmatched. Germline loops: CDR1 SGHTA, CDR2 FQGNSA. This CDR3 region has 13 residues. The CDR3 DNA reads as TGTGCCAGCAGCTTAGGGACTAGCAATGAGCAGTTCTTC. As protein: CASSLGTSNEQFF.

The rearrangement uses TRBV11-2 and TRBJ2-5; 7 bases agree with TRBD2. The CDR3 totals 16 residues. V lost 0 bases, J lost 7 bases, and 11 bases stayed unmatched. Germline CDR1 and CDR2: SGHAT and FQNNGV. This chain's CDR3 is CASSLEGRAQRGTQYF. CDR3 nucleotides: TGTGCCAGCAGCTTAGAAGGGAGGGCTCAGCGGGGGACCCAGTACTTC.

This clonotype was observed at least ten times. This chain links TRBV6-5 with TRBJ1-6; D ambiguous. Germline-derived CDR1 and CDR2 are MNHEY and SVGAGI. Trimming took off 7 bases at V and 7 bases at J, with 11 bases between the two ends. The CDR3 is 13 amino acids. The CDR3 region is CASMGPPNSPLHF. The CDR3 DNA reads TGTGCCAGCATGGGCCCCCCGAATTCACCCCTCCACTTT.

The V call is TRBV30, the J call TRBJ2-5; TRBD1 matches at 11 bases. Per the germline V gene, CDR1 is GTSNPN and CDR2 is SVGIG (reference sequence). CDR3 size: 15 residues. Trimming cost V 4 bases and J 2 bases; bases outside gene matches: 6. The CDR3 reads CAWTEGQGGQETQYF. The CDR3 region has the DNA TGTGCCTGGACTGAGGGACAGGGGGGACAAGAGACCCAGTACTTC.

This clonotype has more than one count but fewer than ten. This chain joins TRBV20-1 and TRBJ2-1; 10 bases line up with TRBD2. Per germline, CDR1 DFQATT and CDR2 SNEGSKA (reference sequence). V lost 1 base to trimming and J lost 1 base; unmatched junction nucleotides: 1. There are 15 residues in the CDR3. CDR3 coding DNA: TGCAGTGCTAGAGGAGCGGGAGGGTCCTACAATGAGCAGTTCTTC. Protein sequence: CSARGAGGSYNEQFF.

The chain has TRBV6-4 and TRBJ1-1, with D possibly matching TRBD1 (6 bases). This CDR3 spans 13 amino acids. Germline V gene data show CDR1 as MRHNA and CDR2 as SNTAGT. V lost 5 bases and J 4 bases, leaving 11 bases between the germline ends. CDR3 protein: CASSLKQGTEAFF. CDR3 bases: TGTGCCAGCAGTCTAAAACAGGGCACTGAAGCTTTCTTT.

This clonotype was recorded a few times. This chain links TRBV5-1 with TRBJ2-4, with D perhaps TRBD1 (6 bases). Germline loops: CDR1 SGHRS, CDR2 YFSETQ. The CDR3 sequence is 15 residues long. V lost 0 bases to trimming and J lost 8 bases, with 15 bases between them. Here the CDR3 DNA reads TGCGCCAGCAGCTTGGCAGGGGTCCGAGGGGACATTCAGTACTTC. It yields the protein CASSLAGVRGDIQYF. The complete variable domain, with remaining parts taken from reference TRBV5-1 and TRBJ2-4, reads KAGVTQTPRYLIKTRGQQVTLSCSPISGHRSVSWYQQTPGQGLQFLFEYFSETQRNKGNFPGRFSGRQFSNSRSEMNVSTLELGDSALYLCASSLAGVRGDIQYFGAGTRLSVL.

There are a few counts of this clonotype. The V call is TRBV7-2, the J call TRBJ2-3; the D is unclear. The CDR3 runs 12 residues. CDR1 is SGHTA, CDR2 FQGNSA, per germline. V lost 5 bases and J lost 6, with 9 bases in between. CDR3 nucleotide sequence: TGTGCCAGCAGCCCAAAGGTGGATACGCAGTATTTT. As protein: CASSPKVDTQYF.

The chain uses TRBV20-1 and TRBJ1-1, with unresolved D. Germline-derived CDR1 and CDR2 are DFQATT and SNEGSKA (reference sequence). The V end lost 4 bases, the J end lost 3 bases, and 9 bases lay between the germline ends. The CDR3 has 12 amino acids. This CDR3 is CSANQPDTEAFF. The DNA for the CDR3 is TGCAGTGCTAATCAACCGGACACTGAAGCTTTCTTT.